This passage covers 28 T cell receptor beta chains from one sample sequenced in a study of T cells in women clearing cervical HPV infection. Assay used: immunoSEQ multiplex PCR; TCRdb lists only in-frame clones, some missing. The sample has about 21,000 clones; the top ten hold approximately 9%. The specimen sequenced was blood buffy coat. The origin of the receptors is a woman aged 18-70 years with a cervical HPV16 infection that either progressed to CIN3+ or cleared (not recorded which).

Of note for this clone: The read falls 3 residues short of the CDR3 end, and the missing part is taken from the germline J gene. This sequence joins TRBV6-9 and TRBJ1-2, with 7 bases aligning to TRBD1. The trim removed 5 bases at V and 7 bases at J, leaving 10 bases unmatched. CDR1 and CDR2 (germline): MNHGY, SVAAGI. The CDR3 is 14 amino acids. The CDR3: CASSPRQGMGGYTF. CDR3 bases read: TGTGCCAGCAGTCCCCGACAGGGAATGGGTGGC.

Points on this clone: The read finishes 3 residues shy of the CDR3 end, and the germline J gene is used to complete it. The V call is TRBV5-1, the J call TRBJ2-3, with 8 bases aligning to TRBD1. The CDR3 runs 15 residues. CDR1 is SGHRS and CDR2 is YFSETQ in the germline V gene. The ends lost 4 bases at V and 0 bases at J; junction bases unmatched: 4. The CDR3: CASSLGQGSTDTQYF. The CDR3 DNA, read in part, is TGCGCCAGCAGCCTAGGACAGGGAAGCACAGATACG.

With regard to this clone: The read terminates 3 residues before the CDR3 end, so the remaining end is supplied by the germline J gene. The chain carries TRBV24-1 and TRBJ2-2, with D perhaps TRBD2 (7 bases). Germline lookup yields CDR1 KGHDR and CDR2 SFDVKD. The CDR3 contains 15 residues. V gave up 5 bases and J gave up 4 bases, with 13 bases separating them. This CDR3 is CATSAQGGVTGELFF. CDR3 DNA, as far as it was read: TGTGCCACCAGTGCCCAAGGGGGGGTCACCGGGGAG.

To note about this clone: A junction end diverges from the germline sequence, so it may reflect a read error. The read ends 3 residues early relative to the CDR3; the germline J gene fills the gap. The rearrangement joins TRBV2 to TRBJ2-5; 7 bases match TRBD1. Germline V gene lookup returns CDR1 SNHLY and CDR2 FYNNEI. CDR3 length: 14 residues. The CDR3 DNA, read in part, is TGTGCCAGCATTTGGGACAGCCGACAAGGGACC. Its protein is CASIWDSRQGT. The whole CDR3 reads CASIWDSRQGTQYF.

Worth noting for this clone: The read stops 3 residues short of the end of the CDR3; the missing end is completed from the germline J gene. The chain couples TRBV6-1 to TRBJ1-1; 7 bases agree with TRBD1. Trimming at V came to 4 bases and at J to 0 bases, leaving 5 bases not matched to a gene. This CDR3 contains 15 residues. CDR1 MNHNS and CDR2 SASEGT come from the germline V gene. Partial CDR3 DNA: TGTGCCAGCAGTGCTATGGGACAGCTGAACACTGAA. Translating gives CASSAMGQLNTE. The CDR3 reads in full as CASSAMGQLNTEAFF.

CDR3: CARGLAGGHEQYF. The sequenced CDR3 bases are TGCGCCAGGGGACTAGCGGGGGGGCACGAG. The chain links TRBV10-1 to TRBJ2-7; TRBD2 aligns across 16 bases. The CDR3 is cut off 3 residues early in the read; its end comes from the germline J gene. From germline, CDR1 is WNHNN and CDR2 SYGVQD (reference sequence). The J segment lost 5 bases and the V segment lost 9 bases, leaving 1 base of the junction unmatched. There are 13 residues in the CDR3.

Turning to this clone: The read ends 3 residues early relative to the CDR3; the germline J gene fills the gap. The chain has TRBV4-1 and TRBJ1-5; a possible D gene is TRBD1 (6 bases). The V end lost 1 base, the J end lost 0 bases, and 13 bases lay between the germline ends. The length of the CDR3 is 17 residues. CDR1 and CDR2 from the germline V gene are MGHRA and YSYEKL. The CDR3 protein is CASSQGAGAYSNQPQHF. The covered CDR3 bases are TGCGCCAGCAGCCAAGGAGCAGGGGCTTATAGCAATCAGCCC.

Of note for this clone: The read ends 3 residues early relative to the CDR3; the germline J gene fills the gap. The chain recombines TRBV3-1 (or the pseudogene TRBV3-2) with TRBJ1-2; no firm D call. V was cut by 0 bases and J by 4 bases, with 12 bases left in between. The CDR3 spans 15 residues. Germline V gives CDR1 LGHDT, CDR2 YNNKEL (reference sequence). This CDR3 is CASSQESKGSYGYTF. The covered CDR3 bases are TGTGCCAGCAGCCAAGAAAGCAAGGGTAGCTATGGC.

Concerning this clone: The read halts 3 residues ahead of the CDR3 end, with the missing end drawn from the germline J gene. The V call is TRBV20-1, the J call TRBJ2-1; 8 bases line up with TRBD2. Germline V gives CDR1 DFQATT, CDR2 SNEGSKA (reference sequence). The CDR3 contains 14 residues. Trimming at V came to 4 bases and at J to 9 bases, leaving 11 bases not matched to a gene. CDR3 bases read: TGCAGTGCTAAAGCCAGCGGGAGACGGGGTGAG. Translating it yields CSAKASGRRGE. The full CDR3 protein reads CSAKASGRRGEQFF.

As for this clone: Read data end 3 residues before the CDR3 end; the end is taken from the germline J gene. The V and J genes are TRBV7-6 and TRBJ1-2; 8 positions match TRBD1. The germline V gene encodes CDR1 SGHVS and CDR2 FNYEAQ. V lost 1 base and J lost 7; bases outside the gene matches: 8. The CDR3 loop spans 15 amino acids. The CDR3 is CASSLGGQGTGGYTF. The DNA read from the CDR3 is TGTGCCAGCAGCTTAGGTGGACAGGGAACGGGTGGC. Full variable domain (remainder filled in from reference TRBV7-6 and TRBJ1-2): GAGVSQSPRYKVTKRGQDVALRCDPISGHVSLYWYRQALGQGPEFLTYFNYEAQQDKSGLPNDRFSAERPEGSISTLTIQRTEQRDSAMYRCASSLGGQGTGGYTFGSGTRLTVV.

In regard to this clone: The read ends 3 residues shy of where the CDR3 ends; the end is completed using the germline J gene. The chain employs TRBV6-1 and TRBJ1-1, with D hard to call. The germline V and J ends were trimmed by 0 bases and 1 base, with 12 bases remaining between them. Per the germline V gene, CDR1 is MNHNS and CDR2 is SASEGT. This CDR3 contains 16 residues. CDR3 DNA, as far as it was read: TGTGCCAGCAGTGAAGCGCCGTCAGGCTGGAACACTGAA. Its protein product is CASSEAPSGWNTE. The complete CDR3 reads CASSEAPSGWNTEAFF.

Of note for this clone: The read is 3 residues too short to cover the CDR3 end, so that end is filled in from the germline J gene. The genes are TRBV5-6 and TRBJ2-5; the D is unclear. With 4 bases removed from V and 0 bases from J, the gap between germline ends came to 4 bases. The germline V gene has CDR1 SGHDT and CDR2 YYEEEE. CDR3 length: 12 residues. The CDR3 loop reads CASSQYQETQYF. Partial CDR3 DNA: TGTGCCAGCAGCCAGTACCAAGAGACC.

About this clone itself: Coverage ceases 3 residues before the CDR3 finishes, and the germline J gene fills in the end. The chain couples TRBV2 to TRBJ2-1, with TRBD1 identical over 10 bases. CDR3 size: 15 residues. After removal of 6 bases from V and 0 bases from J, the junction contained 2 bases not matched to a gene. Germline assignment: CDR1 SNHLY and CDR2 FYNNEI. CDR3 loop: CASSGDRGSYNEQFF. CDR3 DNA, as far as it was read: TGTGCCAGCAGCGGGGACAGGGGCTCCTACAATGAG.

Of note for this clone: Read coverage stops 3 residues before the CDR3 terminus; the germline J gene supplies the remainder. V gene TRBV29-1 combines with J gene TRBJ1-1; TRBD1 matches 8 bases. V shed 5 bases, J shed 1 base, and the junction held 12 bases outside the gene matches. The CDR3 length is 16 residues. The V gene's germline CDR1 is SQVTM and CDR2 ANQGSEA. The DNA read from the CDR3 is TGCAGCGTTCTGGGGGTAGGGGGGACAGGGAACACTGAA. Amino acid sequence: CSVLGVGGTGNTE. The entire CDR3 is CSVLGVGGTGNTEAFF. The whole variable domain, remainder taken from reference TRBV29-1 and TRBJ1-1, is SAVISQKPSRDICQRGTSLTIQCQVDSQVTMMFWYRQQPGQSLTLIATANQGSEATYESGFVIDKFPISRPNLTFSTLTVSNMSPEDSSIYLCSVLGVGGTGNTEAFFGQGTRLTVV.

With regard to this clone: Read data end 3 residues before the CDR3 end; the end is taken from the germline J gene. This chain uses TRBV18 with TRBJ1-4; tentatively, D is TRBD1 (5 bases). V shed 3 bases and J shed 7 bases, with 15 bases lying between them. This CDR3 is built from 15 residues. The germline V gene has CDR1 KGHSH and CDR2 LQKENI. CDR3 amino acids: CASSPPGRASEKLFF. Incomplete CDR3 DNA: TGTGCCAGCTCACCCCCAGGCAGGGCTTCTGAAAAA. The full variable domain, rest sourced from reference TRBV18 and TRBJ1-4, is NAGVMQNPRHLVRRRGQEARLRCSPMKGHSHVYWYRQLPEEGLKFMVYLQKENIIDESGMPKERFSAEFPKEGPSILRIQQVVRGDSAAYFCASSPPGRASEKLFFGSGTQLSVL.

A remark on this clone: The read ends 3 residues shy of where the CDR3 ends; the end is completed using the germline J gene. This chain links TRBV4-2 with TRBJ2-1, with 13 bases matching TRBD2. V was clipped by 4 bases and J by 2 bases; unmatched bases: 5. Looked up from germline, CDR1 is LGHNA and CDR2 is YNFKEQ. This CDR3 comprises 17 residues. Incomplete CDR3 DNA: TGTGCCAGCAGCCCGTGGACTAGCGGGGGCCCCTACAATGAG. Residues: CASSPWTSGGPYNE. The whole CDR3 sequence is CASSPWTSGGPYNEQFF.

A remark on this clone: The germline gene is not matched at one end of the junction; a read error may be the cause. This CDR3 reads CASSQDRLNSPLHF. Incomplete CDR3 DNA: TGCGCCAGCAGCCAAGACAGACTAAATTCACCC. This chain joins TRBV4-2 and TRBJ1-6; a possible D gene is TRBD1 (5 bases). The missing CDR3 end, 3 residues past where the read stops, is filled in from the germline J gene. The CDR3 has 14 residues. CDR1 and CDR2 (germline): LGHNA, YNFKEQ.

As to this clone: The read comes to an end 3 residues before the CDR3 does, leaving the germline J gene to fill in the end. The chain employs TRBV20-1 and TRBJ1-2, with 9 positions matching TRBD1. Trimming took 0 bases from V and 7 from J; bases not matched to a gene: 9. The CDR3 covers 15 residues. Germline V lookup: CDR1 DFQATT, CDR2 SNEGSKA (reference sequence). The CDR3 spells CSAREVGTGLGGYTF. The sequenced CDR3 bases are TGCAGTGCTAGAGAAGTCGGGACAGGGTTGGGTGGC.

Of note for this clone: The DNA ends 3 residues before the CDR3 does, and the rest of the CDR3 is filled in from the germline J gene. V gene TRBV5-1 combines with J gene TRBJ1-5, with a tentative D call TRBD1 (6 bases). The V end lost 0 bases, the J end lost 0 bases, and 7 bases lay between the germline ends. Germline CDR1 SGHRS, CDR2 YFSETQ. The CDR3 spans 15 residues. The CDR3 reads CASSLGTASNQPQHF. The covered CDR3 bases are TGCGCCAGCAGCTTGGGGACAGCTAGCAATCAGCCC.

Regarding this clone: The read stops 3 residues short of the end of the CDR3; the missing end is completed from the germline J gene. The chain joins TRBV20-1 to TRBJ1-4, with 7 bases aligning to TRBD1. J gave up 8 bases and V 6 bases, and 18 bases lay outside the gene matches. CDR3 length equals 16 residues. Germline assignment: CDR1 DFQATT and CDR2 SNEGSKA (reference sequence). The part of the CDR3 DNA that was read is TGCAGTGCACGAAGGGTAGGGGGCGCGGGGCGCGAAAAA. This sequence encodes CSARRVGGAGREK. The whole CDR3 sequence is CSARRVGGAGREKLFF.

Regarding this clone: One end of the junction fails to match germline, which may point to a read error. CDR3 DNA (partial): TGTGCTAGCAGCCCAGGCCAGGGGAATGAC. It yields the protein CASSPGQGND. The complete CDR3 reads CASSPGQGNDYTF. This chain links TRBV7-7 with TRBJ1-2; D perhaps matches TRBD1 (6 bases). The CDR3 end falls 3 residues outside the read, so it is completed with the germline J gene. The germline V gene encodes CDR1 SSHAT and CDR2 FNYEAQ (reference sequence). The CDR3 contains 13 residues.

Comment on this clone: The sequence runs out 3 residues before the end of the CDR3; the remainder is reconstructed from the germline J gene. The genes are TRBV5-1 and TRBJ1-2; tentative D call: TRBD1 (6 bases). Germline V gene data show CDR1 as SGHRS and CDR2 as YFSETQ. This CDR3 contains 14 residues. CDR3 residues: CASSADRGAQGYTF. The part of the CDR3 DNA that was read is TGCGCCAGCAGCGCTGACCGGGGGGCACAGGGC.

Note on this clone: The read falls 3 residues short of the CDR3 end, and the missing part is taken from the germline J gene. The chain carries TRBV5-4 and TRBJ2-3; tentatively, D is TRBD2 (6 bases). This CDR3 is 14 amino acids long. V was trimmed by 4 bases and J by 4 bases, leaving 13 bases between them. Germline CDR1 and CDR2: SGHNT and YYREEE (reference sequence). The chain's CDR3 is CASSLSVAADTQYF. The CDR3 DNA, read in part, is TGTGCCAGCAGCCTGTCGGTAGCGGCAGATACG.

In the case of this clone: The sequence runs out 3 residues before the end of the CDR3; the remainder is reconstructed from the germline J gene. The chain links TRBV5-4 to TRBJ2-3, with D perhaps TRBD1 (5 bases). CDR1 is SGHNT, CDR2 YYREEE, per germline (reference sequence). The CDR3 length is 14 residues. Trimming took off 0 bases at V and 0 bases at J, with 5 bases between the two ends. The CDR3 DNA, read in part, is TGTGCCAGCAGCTTGGCAGGGAGCACAGATACG. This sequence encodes CASSLAGSTDT. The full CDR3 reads CASSLAGSTDTQYF.

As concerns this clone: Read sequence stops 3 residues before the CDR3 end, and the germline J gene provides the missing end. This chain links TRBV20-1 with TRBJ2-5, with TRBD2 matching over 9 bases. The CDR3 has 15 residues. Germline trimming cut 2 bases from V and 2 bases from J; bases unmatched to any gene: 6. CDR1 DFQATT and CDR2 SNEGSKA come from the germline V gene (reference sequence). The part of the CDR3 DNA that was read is TGCAGTGCTAGACCGAGACTAGCGGTTCAAGAGACC. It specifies CSARPRLAVQET. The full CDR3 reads CSARPRLAVQETQYF.

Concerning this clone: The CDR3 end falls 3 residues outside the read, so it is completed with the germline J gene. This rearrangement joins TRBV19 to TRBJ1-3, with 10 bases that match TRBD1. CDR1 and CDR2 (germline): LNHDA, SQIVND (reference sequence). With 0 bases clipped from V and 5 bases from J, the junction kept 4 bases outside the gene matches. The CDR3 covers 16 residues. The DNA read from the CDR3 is TGTGCCAGTAGTATAGAGGGACAGGGGTGGAGAAACACC. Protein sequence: CASSIEGQGWRNT. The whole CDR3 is CASSIEGQGWRNTIYF.

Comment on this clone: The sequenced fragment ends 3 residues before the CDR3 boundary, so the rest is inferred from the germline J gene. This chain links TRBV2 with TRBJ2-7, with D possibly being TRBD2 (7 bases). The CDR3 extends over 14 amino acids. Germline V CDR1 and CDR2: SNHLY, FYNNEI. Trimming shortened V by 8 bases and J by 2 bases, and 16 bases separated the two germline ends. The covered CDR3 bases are TGTGCCAGCGGGACGGAGGGGGGGCCCTACGAG. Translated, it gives CASGTEGGPYE. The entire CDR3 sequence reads CASGTEGGPYEQYF.

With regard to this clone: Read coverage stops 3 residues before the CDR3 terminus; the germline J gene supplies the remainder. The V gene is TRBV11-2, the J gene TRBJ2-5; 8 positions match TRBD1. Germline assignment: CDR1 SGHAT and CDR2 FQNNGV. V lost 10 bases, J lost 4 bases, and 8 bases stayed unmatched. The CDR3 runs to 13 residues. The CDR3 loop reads CANAQGAGETQYF. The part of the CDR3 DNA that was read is TGTGCCAACGCCCAGGGGGCAGGAGAGACC. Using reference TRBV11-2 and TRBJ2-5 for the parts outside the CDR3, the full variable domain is EAGVAQSPRYKIIEKRQSVAFWCNPISGHATLYWYQQILGQGPKLLIQFQNNGVVDDSQLPKDRFSAERLKGVDSTLKIQPAKLEDSAVYLCANAQGAGETQYFGPGTRLLVL.